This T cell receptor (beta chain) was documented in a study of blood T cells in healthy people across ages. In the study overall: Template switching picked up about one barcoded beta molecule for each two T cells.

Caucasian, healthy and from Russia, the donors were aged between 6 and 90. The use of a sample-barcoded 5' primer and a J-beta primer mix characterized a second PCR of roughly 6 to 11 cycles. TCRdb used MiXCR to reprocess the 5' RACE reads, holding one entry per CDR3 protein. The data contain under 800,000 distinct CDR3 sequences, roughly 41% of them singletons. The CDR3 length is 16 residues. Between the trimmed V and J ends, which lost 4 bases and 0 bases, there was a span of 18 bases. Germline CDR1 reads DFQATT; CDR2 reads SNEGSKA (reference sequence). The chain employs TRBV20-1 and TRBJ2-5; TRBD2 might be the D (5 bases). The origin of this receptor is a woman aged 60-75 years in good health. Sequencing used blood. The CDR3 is CSANPLAGSYQETQYF. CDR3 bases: TGCAGTGCTAACCCGCTAGCTGGGAGCTACCAAGAGACCCAGTACTTC.